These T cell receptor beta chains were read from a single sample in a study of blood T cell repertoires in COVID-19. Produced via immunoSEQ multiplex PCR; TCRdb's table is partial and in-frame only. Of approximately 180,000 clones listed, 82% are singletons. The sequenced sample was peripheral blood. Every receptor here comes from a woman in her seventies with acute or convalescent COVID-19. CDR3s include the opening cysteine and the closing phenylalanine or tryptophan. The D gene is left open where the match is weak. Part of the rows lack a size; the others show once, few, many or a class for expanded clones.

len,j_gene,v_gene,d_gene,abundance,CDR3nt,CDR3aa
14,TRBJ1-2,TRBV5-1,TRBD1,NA,TGCGCCAGCAGCGCCGAACAGGGGGCCTATGGCTACACCTTC,CASSAEQGAYGYTF
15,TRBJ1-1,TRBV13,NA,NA,TGTGCCAGCAGCTTACTTAGGACTTTGAACACTGAAGCTTTCTTT,CASSLLRTLNTEAFF
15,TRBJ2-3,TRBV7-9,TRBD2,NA,TGTGCCAGCAGCTCCCGGCGGGAGGGCACAGATACGCAGTATTTT,CASSSRREGTDTQYF
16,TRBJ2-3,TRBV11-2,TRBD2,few,TGTGCCAGCAGCTTATTCTCGGGAGGGCCGGCAGATACGCAGTATTTT,CASSLFSGGPADTQYF
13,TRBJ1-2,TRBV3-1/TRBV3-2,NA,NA,TGTGCCAGCAGCCGAGGGGGAACGACCCAGGGCACCTTC,CASSRGGTTQGTF
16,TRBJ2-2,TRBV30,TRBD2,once,TGTGCCTGGAGTGCCCCTAGCGGGAGGGCCGCCGGGGAGCTGTTTTTT,CAWSAPSGRAAGELFF
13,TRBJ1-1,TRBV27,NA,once,TGTGCCAGCAGTTTATCGGCCGGGTCTGAAGCTTTCTTT,CASSLSAGSEAFF
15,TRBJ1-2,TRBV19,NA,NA,TGTGCCAGTAGCCGTTTTACGGCAGGGGCCGGAGGCTACACCTTC,CASSRFTAGAGGYTF
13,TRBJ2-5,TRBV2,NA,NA,TGTGCCAGCTTAAGGGGGGAGGGAGGGACCCAGTACTTC,CASLRGEGGTQYF
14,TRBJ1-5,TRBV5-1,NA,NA,TGCGCCAGCAGCTTACAGGGCCTCAATCAGCCCCAGCATTTT,CASSLQGLNQPQHF
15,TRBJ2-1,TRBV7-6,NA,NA,TGTGCCAGCAGCCCGGGACTCAAAAACTACAATGAGCAGTTCTTC,CASSPGLKNYNEQFF
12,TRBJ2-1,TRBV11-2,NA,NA,TGTGCCAGCAGCTTAATACTGAATGAGCAGTTCTTC,CASSLILNEQFF
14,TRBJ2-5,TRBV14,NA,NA,TGTGCCAGCAGCCAAGGTCAAGCTCTGGAGACCCAGTACTTC,CASSQGQALETQYF
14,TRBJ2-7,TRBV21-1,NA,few,TGTGCCAACTCAACAGGGGGCCCCGCGTACGAGCAGTACTTC,CANSTGGPAYEQYF
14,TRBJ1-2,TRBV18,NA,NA,TGTGCCAGCTCACCGGGGCAAAATCCCTATGGCTACACCTTC,CASSPGQNPYGYTF
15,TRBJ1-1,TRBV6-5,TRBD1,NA,TGTGCCAGCAGTCCCCGGACAGGAACGCGCCCTGAAGCTTTCTTT,CASSPRTGTRPEAFF
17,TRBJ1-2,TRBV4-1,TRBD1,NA,TGCGCCAGCAGCCAAGAAGACAGGGGGAACATTGGGTATGGCTACACCTTC,CASSQEDRGNIGYGYTF
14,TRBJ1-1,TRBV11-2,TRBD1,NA,TGTGCCAGCAGCTTGGACAGGGGGCTCGCTGAAGCTTTCTTT,CASSLDRGLAEAFF
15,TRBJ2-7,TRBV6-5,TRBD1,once,TGTGCCAGCAGCCGCACAGGGGGCGTCCCCTACGAGCAGTACTTC,CASSRTGGVPYEQYF
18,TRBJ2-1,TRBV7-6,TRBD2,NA,TGTGCCAGCAGCTTAGGGGTTAGCGGGGGGGTGTCCTACAATGAGCAGTTCTTC,CASSLGVSGGVSYNEQFF
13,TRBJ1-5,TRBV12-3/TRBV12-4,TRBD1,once,TGTGCCAGCAGTCCGACAGGGCCCCAGCCCCAGCATTTT,CASSPTGPQPQHF
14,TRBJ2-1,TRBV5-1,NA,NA,TGCGCCAGCAGCTTGGAAATTAACAGAGTAGAGCAGTTCTTC,CASSLEINRVEQFF
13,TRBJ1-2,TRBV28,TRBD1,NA,TGTGCCAGCAGCCCACAGGGGACTCTCGGCTACACCTTC,CASSPQGTLGYTF
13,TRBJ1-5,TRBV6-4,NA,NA,TGTGCCAGCAGTGGCGGGGTTGGGCAGCCCCAGCATTTT,CASSGGVGQPQHF
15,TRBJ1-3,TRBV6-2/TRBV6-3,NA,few,TGTGCCAGCAGTCTGACAAGTCTCTCTGGAAACACCATATATTTT,CASSLTSLSGNTIYF
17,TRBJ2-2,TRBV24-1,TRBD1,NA,TGTGCCACCAGTGACCTGGGACAGGGAAGGAACACCGGGGAGCTGTTTTTT,CATSDLGQGRNTGELFF
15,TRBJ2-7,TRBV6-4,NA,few,TGTGCCAGCAGTGCTTACCCTCAGGGTTCCTACGAGCAGTACTTC,CASSAYPQGSYEQYF
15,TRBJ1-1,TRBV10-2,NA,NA,TGCGCCAGCAGGGGGGGATGGGAATTTCACACTGAAGCTTTCTTT,CASRGGWEFHTEAFF
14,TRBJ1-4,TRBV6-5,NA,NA,TGTGCCAGCACCCACGGTGCAACTAATGAAAAACTGTTTTTT,CASTHGATNEKLFF
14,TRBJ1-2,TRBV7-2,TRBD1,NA,TGTGCCAGCAGCTTCTCCGGGACAGTCTATGGCTACACCTTC,CASSFSGTVYGYTF
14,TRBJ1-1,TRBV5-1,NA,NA,TGCGCCAGCAGCTCGGCAGGCCTCAACACTGAAGCTTTCTTT,CASSSAGLNTEAFF
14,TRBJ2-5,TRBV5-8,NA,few,TGTGCCAGCATCCCCATCGTAGGACAGGAGACCCAGTACTTC,CASIPIVGQETQYF
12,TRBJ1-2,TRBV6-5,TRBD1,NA,TGTGCCAGCAGCAGGACAGGGGACGGCTACACCTTC,CASSRTGDGYTF
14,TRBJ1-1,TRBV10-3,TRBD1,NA,TGTGCCATCAGTGAACAGGGGGCTGACACTGAAGCTTTCTTT,CAISEQGADTEAFF
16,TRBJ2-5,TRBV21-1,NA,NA,TGTGCCAGCAGCCGCGGGGAAATTCAGCTCTCAAGAGACCAGTACTTC,CASSRGEIQLSRDQYF
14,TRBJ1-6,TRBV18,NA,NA,TGTGCCAGCTCACCACCTTCAGGGGATTCACCCCTCCACTTT,CASSPPSGDSPLHF
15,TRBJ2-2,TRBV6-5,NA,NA,TGTGCCAGCAGTTTTGGCGGGGCGAACACCGGGGAGCTGTTTTTT,CASSFGGANTGELFF
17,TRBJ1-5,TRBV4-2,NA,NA,TGTGCCAGCAGCCTAAGAGCGGGAGAAGGGGCCGATCAGCCCCAGCATTTT,CASSLRAGEGADQPQHF
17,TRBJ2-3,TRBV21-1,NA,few,TGTGCCAGCAGTGGGGGGACCCGGGACAGGGACCCAGATACGCAGTATTTT,CASSGGTRDRDPDTQYF
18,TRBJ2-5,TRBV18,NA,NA,TGTGCCAGCTCACCAATGGGAGGGGGACGGAGGTACCAAGAGACCCAGTACTTC,CASSPMGGGRRYQETQYF
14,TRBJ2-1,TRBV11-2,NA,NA,TGTGCCAGCAGCTTATTACGGGGGAACAATGAGCAGTTCTTC,CASSLLRGNNEQFF
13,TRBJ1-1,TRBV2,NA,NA,TGTGCCAGCAGTGAAGTATCCAGGACAGAAGCTTTCTTT,CASSEVSRTEAFF
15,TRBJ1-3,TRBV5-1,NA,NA,TGCGCCAGCAGCTTGGGAGGGGGCTCTGGAAACACCATATATTTT,CASSLGGGSGNTIYF
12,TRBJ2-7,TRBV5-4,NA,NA,TGTGCCAGCAGCTTACAATCCTACGAGCAGTACTTC,CASSLQSYEQYF
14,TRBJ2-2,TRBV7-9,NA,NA,TGTGCCAGCAGTTCAGGGTCGAACACCGGGGAGCTGTTTTTT,CASSSGSNTGELFF
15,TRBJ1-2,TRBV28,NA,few,TGTGCCAGCAGTTTTTATGGAGGGAATCGAGTTGGCTACACCTTC,CASSFYGGNRVGYTF
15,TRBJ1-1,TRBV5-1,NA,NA,TGCGCCAGCAGCGGGGGCGGGGGCAGAAACACTGAAGCTTTCTTT,CASSGGGGRNTEAFF
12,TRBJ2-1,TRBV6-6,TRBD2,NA,TGTGCCAGCACGGGTGGGGCGGGGGAACAGTTCTTC,CASTGGAGEQFF
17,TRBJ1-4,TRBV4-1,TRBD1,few,TGCGCCAGCAGCCAAGCCCGGGGGGACAGGGAGGAAGGAAAACTGTTTTTT,CASSQARGDREEGKLFF
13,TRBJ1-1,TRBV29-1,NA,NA,TGCAGCGTTTTGAGACCGCCGAGGGCTGAAGCTTTCTTT,CSVLRPPRAEAFF
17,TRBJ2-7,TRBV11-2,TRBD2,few,TGTGCCAGCAGCTTAGACTTAACGGGAGGGCTCTCTTACGAGCAGTACTTC,CASSLDLTGGLSYEQYF
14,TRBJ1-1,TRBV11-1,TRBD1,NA,TGTGCCAGCACCTTGGGACAGGTGACTCCCGAAGCTTTCTTT,CASTLGQVTPEAFF
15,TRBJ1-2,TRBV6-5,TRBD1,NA,TGTGCCAGCAGTTTCCTGACAGGGGGGTCGGATGGCTACACCTTC,CASSFLTGGSDGYTF
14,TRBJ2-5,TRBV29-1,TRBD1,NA,TGCAGCGGTCGGAACAGGGGTCGGGAAGAGACCCAGTACTTC,CSGRNRGREETQYF
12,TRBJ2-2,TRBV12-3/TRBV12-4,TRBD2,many,TGTGCCGCGGGGGGAATCGCCGGGGAGCTGTTTTTT,CAAGGIAGELFF
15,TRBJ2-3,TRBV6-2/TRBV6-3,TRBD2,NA,TGTGCCAGCAGCACTAGCGGGACTAGCACAGATACGCAGTATTTT,CASSTSGTSTDTQYF
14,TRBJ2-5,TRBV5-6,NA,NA,TGTGCCAGCAGCTCGGTGTCGGGGGACGAGACCCAGTACTTC,CASSSVSGDETQYF
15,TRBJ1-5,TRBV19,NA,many,TGTGCCAGTAGTATCCTGCAGGGTGGCAATCAGCCCCAGCATTTT,CASSILQGGNQPQHF
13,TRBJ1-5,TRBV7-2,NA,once,TGTGCCAGCAGCTTAGATAGCGGTCAGCCCCAGCATTTT,CASSLDSGQPQHF